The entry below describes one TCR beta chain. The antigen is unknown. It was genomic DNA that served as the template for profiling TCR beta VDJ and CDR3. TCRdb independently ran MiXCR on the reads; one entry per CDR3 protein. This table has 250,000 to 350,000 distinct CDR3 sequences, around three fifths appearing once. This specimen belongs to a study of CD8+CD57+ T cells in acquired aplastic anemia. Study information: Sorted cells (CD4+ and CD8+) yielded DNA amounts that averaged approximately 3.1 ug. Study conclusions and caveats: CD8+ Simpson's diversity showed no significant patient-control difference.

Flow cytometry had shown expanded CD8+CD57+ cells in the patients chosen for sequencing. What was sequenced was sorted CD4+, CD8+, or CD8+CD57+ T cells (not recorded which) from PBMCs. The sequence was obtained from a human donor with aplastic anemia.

CDR3 in DNA: TGTGCCAGCAGCTTAGACAGTCCCTTCTCTGGGGCCAACGTCCTGACTTTC. Its translation: CASSLDSPFSGANVLTF. V gene TRBV7-6 combines with J gene TRBJ2-6; D unresolved. Trimming stripped 1 base from V and 0 bases from J, with 10 bases between. The CDR3 is made up of 17 amino acids. The germline V gene has CDR1 SGHVS and CDR2 FNYEAQ.